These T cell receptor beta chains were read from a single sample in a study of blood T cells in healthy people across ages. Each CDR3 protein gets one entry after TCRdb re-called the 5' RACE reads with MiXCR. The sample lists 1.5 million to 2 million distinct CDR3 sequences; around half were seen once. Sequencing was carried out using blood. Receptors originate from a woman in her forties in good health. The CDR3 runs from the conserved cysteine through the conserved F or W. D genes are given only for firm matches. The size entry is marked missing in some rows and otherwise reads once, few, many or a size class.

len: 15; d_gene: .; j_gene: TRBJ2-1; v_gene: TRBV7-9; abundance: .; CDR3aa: CASRGEGGDYNEQFF; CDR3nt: TGTGCCAGCAGGGGAGAGGGAGGTGACTACAATGAGCAGTTCTTC
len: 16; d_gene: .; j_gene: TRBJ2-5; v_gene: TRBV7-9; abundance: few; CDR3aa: CASSYLTLAEGETQYF; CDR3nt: TGTGCCAGCAGCTACTTGACCCTCGCGGAGGGAGAGACCCAGTACTTC
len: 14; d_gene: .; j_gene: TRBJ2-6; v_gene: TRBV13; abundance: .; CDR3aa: CASSKGKGANVLTF; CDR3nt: TGTGCCAGCAGCAAGGGGAAAGGGGCCAACGTCCTGACTTTC
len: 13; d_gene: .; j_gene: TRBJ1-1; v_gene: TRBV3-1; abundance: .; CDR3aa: CASSQFHWIGAFF; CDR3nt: TGTGCCAGCAGCCAGTTTCATTGGATAGGAGCTTTCTTT
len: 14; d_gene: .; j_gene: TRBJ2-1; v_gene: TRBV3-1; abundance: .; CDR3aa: CASAGGSAYNEQFF; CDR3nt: TGTGCCAGCGCCGGGGGATCGGCGTACAATGAGCAGTTCTTC
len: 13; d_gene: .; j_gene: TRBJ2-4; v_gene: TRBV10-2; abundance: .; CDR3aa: CASSGGSLGEQYF; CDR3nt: TGCGCCAGCAGTGGGGGGAGCTTGGGGGAGCAGTACTTC
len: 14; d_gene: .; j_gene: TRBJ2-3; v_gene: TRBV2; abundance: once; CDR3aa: CASKAASVKDTQYF; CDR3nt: TGTGCCAGCAAGGCGGCTAGCGTTAAAGATACGCAGTATTTT
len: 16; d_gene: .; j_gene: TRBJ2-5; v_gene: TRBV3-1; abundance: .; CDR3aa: CASSQEIGVKQETQYF; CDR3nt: TGTGCTAGCAGCCAAGAAATAGGAGTCAAGCAAGAGACCCAGTACTTC
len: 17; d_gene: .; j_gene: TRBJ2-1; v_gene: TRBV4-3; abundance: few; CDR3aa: CASSQDPGSSSYNEQFF; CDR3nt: TGCGCCAGCAGCCAAGACCCAGGGAGCAGCTCCTACAATGAGCAGTTCTTC
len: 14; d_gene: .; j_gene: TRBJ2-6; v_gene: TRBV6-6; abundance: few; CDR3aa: CASLRGGGANVLTF; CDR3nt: TGTGCCAGTTTGAGGGGTGGTGGGGCCAACGTCCTGACTTTC
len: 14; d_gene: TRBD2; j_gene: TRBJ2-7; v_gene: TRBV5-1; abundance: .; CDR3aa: CASSLLGLVYEQYF; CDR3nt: TGCGCCAGCAGCTTGTTGGGACTAGTATACGAGCAGTACTTC
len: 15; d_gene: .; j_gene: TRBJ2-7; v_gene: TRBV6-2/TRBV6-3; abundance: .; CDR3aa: CASIPSGPNSDEQYF; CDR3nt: TGTGCCAGCATCCCGAGCGGGCCGAACTCCGACGAGCAGTACTTC
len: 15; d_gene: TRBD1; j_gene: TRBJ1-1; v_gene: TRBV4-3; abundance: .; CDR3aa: CASSRLPGQGVKAFF; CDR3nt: TGCGCCAGCAGCCGCCTGCCGGGACAGGGGGTAAAAGCTTTCTTT
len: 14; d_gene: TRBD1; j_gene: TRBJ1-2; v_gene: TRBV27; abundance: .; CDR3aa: CASSRDRAADGYTF; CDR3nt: TGTGCCAGCAGCCGGGACAGGGCAGCAGATGGCTACACCTTC
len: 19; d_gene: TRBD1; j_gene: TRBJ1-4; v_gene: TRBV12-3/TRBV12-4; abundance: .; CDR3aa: CASNKSGTGRFYATEKLFF; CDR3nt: TGTGCCAGCAATAAGAGCGGGACAGGGAGGTTCTATGCGACTGAAAAACTGTTTTTT
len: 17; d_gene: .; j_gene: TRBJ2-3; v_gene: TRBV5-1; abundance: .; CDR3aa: CASSPPPTPGVADTQYF; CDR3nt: TGCGCCAGCAGCCCACCCCCGACTCCAGGGGTGGCAGATACGCAGTATTTT
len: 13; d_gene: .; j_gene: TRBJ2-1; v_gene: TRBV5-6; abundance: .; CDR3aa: CASSVMGLNEQFF; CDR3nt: TGTGCCAGCAGCGTTATGGGGCTCAATGAGCAGTTCTTC
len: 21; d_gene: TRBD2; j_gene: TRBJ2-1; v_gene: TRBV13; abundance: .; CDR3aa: CASSLGLWTSGGAGTYNEQFF; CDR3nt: TGTGCCAGCAGCTTAGGCCTATGGACTAGCGGGGGGGCCGGGACCTACAATGAGCAGTTCTTC
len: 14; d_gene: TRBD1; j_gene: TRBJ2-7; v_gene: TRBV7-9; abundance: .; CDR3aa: CASGATGATYEQYF; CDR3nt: TGTGCCAGCGGCGCCACAGGGGCCACCTACGAGCAGTACTTC
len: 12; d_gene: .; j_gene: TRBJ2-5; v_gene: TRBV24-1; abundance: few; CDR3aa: CATSDLPETQYF; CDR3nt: TGTGCCACCAGTGATTTACCGGAGACCCAGTACTTC
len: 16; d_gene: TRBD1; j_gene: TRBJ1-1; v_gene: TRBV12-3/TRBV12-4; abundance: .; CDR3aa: CASSSPGQGSSTEAFF; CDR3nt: TGTGCCAGCAGTTCCCCGGGACAGGGAAGTTCCACTGAAGCTTTCTTT
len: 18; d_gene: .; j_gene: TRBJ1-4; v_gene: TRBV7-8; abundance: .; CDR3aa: CASSLVRTVRATNEKLFF; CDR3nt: TGTGCCAGCAGCTTAGTAAGGACCGTACGAGCAACTAATGAAAAACTGTTTTTT
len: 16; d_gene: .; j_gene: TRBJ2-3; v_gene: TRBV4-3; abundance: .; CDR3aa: CASSQDPGLSTDTQYF; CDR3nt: TGCGCCAGCAGCCAAGATCCCGGACTAAGCACAGATACGCAGTATTTT
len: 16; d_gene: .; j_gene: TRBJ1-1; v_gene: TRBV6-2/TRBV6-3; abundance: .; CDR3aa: CASSANHRPLHTEAFF; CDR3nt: TGTGCCAGCAGTGCGAACCACCGGCCCCTGCACACTGAAGCTTTCTTT
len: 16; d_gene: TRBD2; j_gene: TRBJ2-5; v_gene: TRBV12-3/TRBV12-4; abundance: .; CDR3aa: CASTPMAAGVWETQYF; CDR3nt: TGTGCCAGCACCCCGATGGCGGCGGGGGTCTGGGAGACCCAGTACTTC
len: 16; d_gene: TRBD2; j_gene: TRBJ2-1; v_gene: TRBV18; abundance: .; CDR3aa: CASSPPSSGGRNEQFF; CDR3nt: TGTGCCAGCTCACCACCCTCTAGCGGGGGGAGGAATGAGCAGTTCTTC
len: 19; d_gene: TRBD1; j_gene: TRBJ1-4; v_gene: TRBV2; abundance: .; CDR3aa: CASRPGQGALPTLREKLFF; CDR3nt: TGTGCCAGCAGGCCCGGACAGGGGGCGCTTCCCACGCTTCGTGAAAAACTGTTTTTT